This TCR beta chain was sequenced for a study of cytotoxic CD8 clonotypes in ibrutinib-treated CLL. Trimming left V 0 bases short and J 6 bases short, with 12 bases between. The CDR3 runs 14 residues. Germline values: CDR1 SGHDT, CDR2 YYEEEE. Points on this clone: Its antigen remains unknown.

Study-wide results and limits: Few clonotypes were public, and these shrank or held steady under treatment. Baseline clonality was higher than in age-matched healthy donors and moved in step with circulating CD8+ T-cell counts.

Measured with immunoSEQ multiplex PCR; TCRdb has only the in-frame clones, and not every one. The table has about 310,000 clones, just under 80% seen once. The chain carries TRBV5-6 and TRBJ1-2, with D perhaps TRBD1 (5 bases). The clonotype comes from a human donor with chronic lymphocytic leukemia. This sample comprised PBMCs, obtained before ibrutinib treatment. CDR3 in DNA: TGTGCCAGCAGCTTGGTGGGGACTAAGGATGGCTACACCTTC. This encodes CASSLVGTKDGYTF.